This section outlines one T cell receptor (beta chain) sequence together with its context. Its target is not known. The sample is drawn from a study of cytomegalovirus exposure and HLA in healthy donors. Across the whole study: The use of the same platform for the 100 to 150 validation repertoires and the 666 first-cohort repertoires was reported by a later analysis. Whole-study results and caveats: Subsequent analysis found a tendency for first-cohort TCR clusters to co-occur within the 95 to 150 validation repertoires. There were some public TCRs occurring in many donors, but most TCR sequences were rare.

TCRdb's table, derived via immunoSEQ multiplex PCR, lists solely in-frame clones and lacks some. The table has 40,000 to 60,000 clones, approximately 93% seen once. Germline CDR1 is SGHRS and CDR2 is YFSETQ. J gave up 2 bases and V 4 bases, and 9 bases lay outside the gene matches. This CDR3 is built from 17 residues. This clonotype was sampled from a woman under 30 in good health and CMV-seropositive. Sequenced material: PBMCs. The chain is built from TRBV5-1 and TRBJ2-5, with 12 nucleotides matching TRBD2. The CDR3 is CASSRTSGAPSQETQYF. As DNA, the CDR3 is TGCGCCAGCAGCCGGACTAGCGGGGCCCCGAGTCAAGAGACCCAGTACTTC.